This T cell receptor (beta chain) was obtained from a study of beta chain features in type 1 diabetes. The CDR3 totals 13 residues. V was clipped by 8 bases and J by 2 bases, with 13 bases between them. Germline CDR1 SNHLY, CDR2 FYNNEI. Regarding the study as a whole: There was a possibility that cDNA sequencing over-represented cells with high TCR expression. Individuals with type 1 diabetes displayed fewer insertions and more deletions at VDJ junctions.

Populations obtained by sorting all exceeded 95% purity. Every bit of the isolated RNA underwent reverse transcription, so sequencing read expressed TCRB transcripts. The repertoire was sequenced with immunoSEQ multiplex PCR; TCRdb's copy has only in-frame clones and lacks some. The sample records 310,000 or so clones, less than 10% being singletons. This clone was counted ten times or more. Its specificity is not known. Sequenced material: central memory CD4+ T cells from blood. The genes are TRBV2 and TRBJ2-7, with a weak D call TRBD2 (6 bases). The sequence derives from a woman aged 18-29 years in good health. CDR3 nucleotides: TGTGCCAGCGCAAGCGGGTCGCCCTACGAGCAGTACTTC. Translating gives CASASGSPYEQYF.